Listed below are T cell receptor beta chains from one sample, sequenced in a study of blood T cells in healthy people across ages. A single record per CDR3 protein comes from TCRdb applying MiXCR to the 5' RACE reads. In the table there are 1.4 million or so distinct CDR3 sequences, approximately 43% of which are singletons. Sequencing input: blood. The receptors derive from a woman aged 18 to 35 in good health. Both conserved end residues are part of each CDR3. D genes are given only for firm matches.

D gene	CDR3 length	V gene	CDR3 protein
NA	15	TRBV28	CASSSWGRNYNEQYF
NA	13	TRBV5-1	CASEGLSSDTQYF
NA	12	TRBV15	CATSRDHQPQHF
NA	14	TRBV5-5	CASSKPTSQETQYF
NA	11	TRBV29-1	CSVRLGFGYTF
NA	11	TRBV2	CASLGGDEQYF
NA	14	TRBV20-1	CSARDGSGTDTQYF
TRBD1	17	TRBV6-5	CASSYSSWDRGRFGYTF
NA	14	TRBV29-1	CSVEDKAGGETQYF
NA	13	TRBV2	CASSTDDSYEQYF
NA	14	TRBV5-1	CASKQGESYNEQFF
NA	15	TRBV4-1	CASSQKVGTDTEAFF
TRBD1	16	TRBV6-5	CASSQRTGGVTDTQYF
NA	15	TRBV7-2	CASSSVAQPDQPQHF
NA	14	TRBV10-3	CAISVGSSYNEQFF
NA	15	TRBV29-1	CSVEDTGSSTDTQYF
NA	18	TRBV7-2	CVSSLPRVTGLAKNIQYF
NA	14	TRBV27	CASSFQGNQETQYF